This T cell receptor (beta chain) was identified in a study of cytomegalovirus exposure and HLA in healthy donors. Study-level information: Around 80 million unique TCR sequences came from HLA-typed donors in an early release.

Regarding this clone: The target antigen is unknown.

In the PCR, 60 Vbeta and 13 Jbeta primers were used. The data were produced by immunoSEQ multiplex PCR, yet TCRdb's version contains in-frame clones alone and is incomplete. Of some 130,000 clones detected, approximately 74% appear once; the ten largest clones hold 6% to 8%. Each of the donors was a healthy bone marrow donor. Trimming removed 2 bases from V and 0 bases from J; junction bases left unmatched: 9. The CDR3 contains 18 residues. The germline CDR1 and CDR2 sequences are MDHEN and SYDVKM. Study observations and caveats: Evidence from a later analysis indicated that most CMV-associated TCR beta chains looked HLA-restricted.

The chain combines TRBV28 with TRBJ2-7; 11 bases align to TRBD1. The source of this sequence is a male donor in good health and CMV-seronegative. Sequences were obtained from PBMCs. The CDR3 DNA reads TGTGCCAGCAGTTTACTGGACAGGGGGCCCTTTAGCTCCTACGAGCAGTACTTC. Translating it yields CASSLLDRGPFSSYEQYF. Full variable domain (missing parts from reference TRBV28 and TRBJ2-7): DVKVTQSSRYLVKRTGEKVFLECVQDMDHENMFWYRQDPGLGLRLIYFSYDVKMKEKGDIPEGYSVSREKKERFSLILESASTNQTSMYLCASSLLDRGPFSSYEQYFGPGTRLTVT.